This T cell receptor beta chain came from a study of T cell repertoires in cytomegalovirus infection. Study in general: Well-studied HLA-B-restricted epitopes and recently identified HLA-C-restricted epitopes of CMV were both used in the study. Regarding the study as a whole: Cumulative public TCR beta family frequency identified carriers of CMV plus the relevant HLA. Across the ex vivo response, the dominant clonotypes were HLA-C-restricted CMV-specific TCR beta clonotypes.

Trimming took off 0 bases at V and 6 bases at J, with 8 bases between the two ends. CDR1 is MNHEY, CDR2 SVGEGT, per germline. CDR3 length equals 13 residues. TCRdb reprocessed the reads with MiXCR, giving one entry per CDR3 protein. In the table there are about 160,000 distinct CDR3 sequences, roughly 22% of which are singletons. This clonotype appeared a few times. Its cognate antigen is unknown. The source is a human donor in good health (CMV status not recorded). Some clones in this sample may be carry-over from other donors' samples. The chain recombines TRBV6-2 or TRBV6-3 with TRBJ1-1; D uncertain. The sample consisted of CD8+ T cells from cultured PBMCs, taken from culture after CMV antigen stimulation. The CDR3 loop reads CASSYSRGSEAFF. The CDR3 bases are TGTGCCAGCAGTTACTCCAGAGGTTCTGAAGCTTTCTTT.